This T cell receptor (beta chain) is drawn from a study of blood T cell repertoires in COVID-19. Study-level background: COVID-19 samples, acute and convalescent, were from the United States, Italy and Spain.

Those enrolled, adults aged about 18 to 89 years, came from under 25 US areas. Authors' methods: The assay estimated nucleated cells by amplifying reference gene primers. This table comes from immunoSEQ multiplex PCR, and its TCRdb copy is limited to in-frame clones, with some not included. The V and J calls and clone size come from that table; D and trimming were worked out from the DNA. Of roughly 290,000 clones listed, approximately 83% were seen once; the top ten hold around 2.2%. The CDR3 sequence is 15 residues long. Germline V gene sequence: CDR1 SEHNR, CDR2 FQNEAQ (reference sequence). V dropped 3 bases and J dropped 10; count of bases not matched to a gene: 9.

The chain carries TRBV7-9 and TRBJ1-6; 7 nucleotides line up with TRBD1. The sequence came from a man aged 25 to 40 who had recovered from COVID-19. Specimen: PBMCs or T cells enriched from blood (not recorded which). The CDR3 loop is CASSFLGGQESPLHF. CDR3 bases: TGTGCCAGCAGCTTCCTAGGGGGCCAAGAATCACCCCTCCACTTT.